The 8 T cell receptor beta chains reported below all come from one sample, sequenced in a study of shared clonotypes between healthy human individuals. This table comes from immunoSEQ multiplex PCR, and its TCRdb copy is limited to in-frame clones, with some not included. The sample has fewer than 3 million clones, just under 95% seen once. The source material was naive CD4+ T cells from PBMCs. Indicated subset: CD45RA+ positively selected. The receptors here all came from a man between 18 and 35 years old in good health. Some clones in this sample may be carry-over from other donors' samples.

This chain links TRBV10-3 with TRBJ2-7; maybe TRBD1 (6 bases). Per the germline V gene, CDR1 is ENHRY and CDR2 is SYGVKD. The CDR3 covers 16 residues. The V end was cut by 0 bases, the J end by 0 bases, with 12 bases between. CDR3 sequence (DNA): TGTGCCATCAGTGAGTCTTTATCCAGGGGCTCCTACGAGCAGTACTTC. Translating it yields CAISESLSRGSYEQYF.

The CDR3 loop reads CASTLGRTLYGYTF. CDR3 DNA: TGTGCCAGTACCCTCGGACGGACGCTCTATGGCTACACCTTC. The chain links TRBV19 to TRBJ1-2; D ambiguous. This CDR3 spans 14 amino acids. V lost 7 bases and J lost 4, with 16 bases in between. Germline CDR1 reads LNHDA; CDR2 reads SQIVND (reference sequence).

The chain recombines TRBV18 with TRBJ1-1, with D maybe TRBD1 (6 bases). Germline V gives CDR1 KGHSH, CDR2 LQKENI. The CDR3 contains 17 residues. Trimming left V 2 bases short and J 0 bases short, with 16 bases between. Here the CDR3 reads CASSPSEGGAMNTEAFF. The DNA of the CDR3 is TGTGCCAGCTCACCATCGGAGGGGGGGGCTATGAACACTGAAGCTTTCTTT.

CDR3 protein: CASSATTGVNTEAFF. As DNA, the CDR3 is TGCGCCAGCAGCGCCACGACAGGGGTGAACACTGAAGCTTTCTTT. This chain uses TRBV5-1 with TRBJ1-1, with 8 bases fitting TRBD1. This CDR3 contains 15 residues. V lost 4 bases, J lost 0 bases, and 5 bases stayed unmatched. Germline loops: CDR1 SGHRS, CDR2 YFSETQ.

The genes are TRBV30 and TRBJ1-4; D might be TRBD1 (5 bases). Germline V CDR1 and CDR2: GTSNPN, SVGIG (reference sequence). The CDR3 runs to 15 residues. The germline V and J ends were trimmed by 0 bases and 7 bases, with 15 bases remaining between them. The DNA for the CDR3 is TGTGCCTGGAGTGTACTCTGGGGGAGTAGTGAAAAACTGTTTTTT. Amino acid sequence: CAWSVLWGSSEKLFF.

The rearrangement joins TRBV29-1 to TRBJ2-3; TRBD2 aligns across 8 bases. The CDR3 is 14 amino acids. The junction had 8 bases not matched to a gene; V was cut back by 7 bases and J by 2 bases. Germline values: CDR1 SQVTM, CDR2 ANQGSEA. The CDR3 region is CSAAGGPHTDTQYF. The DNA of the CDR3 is TGCAGCGCCGCGGGGGGACCCCACACAGATACGCAGTATTTT.

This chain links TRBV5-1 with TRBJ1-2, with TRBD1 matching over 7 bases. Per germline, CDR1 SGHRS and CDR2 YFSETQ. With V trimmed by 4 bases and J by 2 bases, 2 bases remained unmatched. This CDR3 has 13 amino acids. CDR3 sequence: CASSTGQNYGYTF. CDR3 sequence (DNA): TGCGCCAGCAGCACGGGACAGAACTATGGCTACACCTTC.

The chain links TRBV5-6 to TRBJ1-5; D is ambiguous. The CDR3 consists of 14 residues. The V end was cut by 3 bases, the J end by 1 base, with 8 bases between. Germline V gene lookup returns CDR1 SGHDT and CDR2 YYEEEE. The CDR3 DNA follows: TGTGCCAGCAGCTCGAAAGGAAGCAATCAGCCCCAGCATTTT. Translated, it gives CASSSKGSNQPQHF. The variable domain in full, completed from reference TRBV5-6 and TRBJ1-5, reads DAGVTQSPTHLIKTRGQQVTLRCSPKSGHDTVSWYQQALGQGPQFIFQYYEEEERQRGNFPDRFSGHQFPNYSSELNVNALLLGDSALYLCASSSKGSNQPQHFGDGTRLSIL.